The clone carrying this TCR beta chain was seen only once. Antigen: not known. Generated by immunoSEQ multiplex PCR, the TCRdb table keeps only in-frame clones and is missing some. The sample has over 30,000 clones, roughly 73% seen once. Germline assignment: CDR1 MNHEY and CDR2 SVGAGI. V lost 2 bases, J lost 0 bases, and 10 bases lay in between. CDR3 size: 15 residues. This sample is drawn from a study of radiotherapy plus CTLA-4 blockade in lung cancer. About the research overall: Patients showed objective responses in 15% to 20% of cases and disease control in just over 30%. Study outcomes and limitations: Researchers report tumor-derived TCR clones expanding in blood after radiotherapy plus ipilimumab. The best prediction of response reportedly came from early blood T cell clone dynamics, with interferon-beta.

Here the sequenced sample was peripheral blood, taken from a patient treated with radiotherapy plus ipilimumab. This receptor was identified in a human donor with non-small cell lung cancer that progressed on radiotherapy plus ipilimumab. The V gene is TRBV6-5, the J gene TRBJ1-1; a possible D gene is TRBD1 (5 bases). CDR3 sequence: CASSYVGGLNTEAFF. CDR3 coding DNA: TGTGCCAGCAGTTACGTCGGGGGATTGAACACTGAAGCTTTCTTT.